This T cell receptor beta chain was captured in a study of T-cell memory formation after mild COVID-19 (dated by TCRdb to 2020 to 2023). A note on the overall study: TCR sequence clusters from the two donors were largely donor specific. In a couple of donors, T-cell clones that expanded and contracted after mild COVID-19 were followed by sequencing TCRalpha and TCRbeta repertoires longitudinally. Two young, previously healthy adult volunteers made up the cohort, one male and one female.

Results the study describes overall, beyond this receptor: Only a couple of mild cases were covered in the study, and larger cohorts including severe cases with pre-infection samples were considered necessary. Some responding clones were detected in pre-infection memory, which suggested that pre-existing cross-reactive memory T cells had joined the SARS-CoV-2 response. Clones contracting from day 15 to 85 had balanced CD4/CD8 phenotypes, while a second wave expanding from day 15 to 37 was biased towards CD4+. Contracting CD4+ clones appeared mostly in the CM and EM memory subsets, whereas CD8+ clones were enriched in EMRA. SARS-CoV-2 specificity of the second-wave clones peaking on day 37 was not confirmed.

Looking up the germline V gene yields CDR1 MNHEY and CDR2 SVGAGI. CDR3 length: 15 amino acids, cysteine to phenylalanine. CDR3 DNA only is kept here, 45 bases in frame from base 1. At the junction V is shortened by 2 bases and J by 5 bases; bases outside the gene matches: 3. This clonotype has a count of ten or more. Its antigen remains unidentified. The sample holds no much larger clone one base away, and base qualities are not on file. TCRdb shows the sequencer as Illumina NovaSeq 6000. TCRalpha and TCRbeta cDNA libraries were built by 5'RACE with constant-segment primers, adding sample barcodes and unique molecular identifiers. RNA was extracted from every sample with Trizol reagent. The libraries were amplified in two PCR steps, and the second step added a second sample barcode and Illumina TruSeq adapters. The libraries were sequenced on an Illumina NovaSeq using 2 x 150 bp paired-end reads. The authors processed their data as follows. The reads were demultiplexed and collapsed into UMI-guided consensus sequences using migec v1.2.7. Using mixcr v2.1.11, UMI consensuses were aligned to TRA and TRB V and J templates and then assembled into clonotypes. Clonotypes were classified as expanded or contracted when called significant by both edgeR and NoisET, with noise models trained on biological replicates. For edgeR calls, the thresholds were a false discovery rate-adjusted p below 0.01 and a log2 fold-change of 1. As an exploratory analysis of dynamics, PCA with hierarchical clustering was applied to max-normalized trajectories of the 1000 most abundant clonotypes. Each responding clone was given a CD4 or CD8 phenotype based on the CD4+ and CD8+ repertoires, which had been sequenced separately. TCRdb reprocessed the public reads (quality trimming at Q25 with fastp, clone calling with MiXCR) and kept in-frame beta chains. Duplicate CDR3 protein sequences are folded into a single record with the most common DNA and genes. The V and J calls shown here were made by TCRdb, not taken from the authors' results. Present in this sample are hundreds of thousands of distinct CDR3 sequences, about a sixth of which were seen just once. Around 24% of the sample goes to the ten largest clones.

Ficoll-Paque density gradient centrifugation was the method used to isolate PBMCs. The source material was PBMCs or a T cell subset sorted from them (not recorded which). The sequence came from a young man who had mild COVID-19 (a few samples of this study predate the infection). The sample titles of this study are shuffled in the database, so cell type and time point are left out; the donor was told from shared clones. Recombination connected TRBV6-5 to TRBJ2-5; TRBD2 matches 12 bases in the middle. The sequenced DNA is TGTGCCAGCAGTTACACTAGCGGGGGGCCTGAGACCCAGTACTTC. This sequence encodes CASSYTSGGPETQYF.